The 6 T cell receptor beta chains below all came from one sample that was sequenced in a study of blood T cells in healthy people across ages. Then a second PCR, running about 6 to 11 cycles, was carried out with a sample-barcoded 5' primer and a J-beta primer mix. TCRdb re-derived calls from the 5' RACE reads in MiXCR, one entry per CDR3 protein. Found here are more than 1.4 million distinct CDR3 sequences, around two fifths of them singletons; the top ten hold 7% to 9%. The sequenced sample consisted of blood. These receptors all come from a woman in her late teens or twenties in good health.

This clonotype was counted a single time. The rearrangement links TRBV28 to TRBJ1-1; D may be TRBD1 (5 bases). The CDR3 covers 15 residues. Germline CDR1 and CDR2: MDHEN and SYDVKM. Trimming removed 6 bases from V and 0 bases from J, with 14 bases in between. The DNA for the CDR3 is TGTGCCAGCAGCCGGACGGGACTGTTGAACACTGAAGCTTTCTTT. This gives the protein CASSRTGLLNTEAFF. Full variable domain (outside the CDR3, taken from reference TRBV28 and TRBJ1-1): DVKVTQSSRYLVKRTGEKVFLECVQDMDHENMFWYRQDPGLGLRLIYFSYDVKMKEKGDIPEGYSVSREKKERFSLILESASTNQTSMYLCASSRTGLLNTEAFFGQGTRLTVV.

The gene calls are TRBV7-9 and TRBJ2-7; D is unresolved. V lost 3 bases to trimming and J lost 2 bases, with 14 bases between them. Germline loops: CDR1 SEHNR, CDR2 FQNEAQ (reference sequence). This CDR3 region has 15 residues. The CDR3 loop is CASSFGNTVTYEQYF. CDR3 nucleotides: TGTGCCAGCAGCTTTGGGAACACAGTCACCTACGAGCAGTACTTC.

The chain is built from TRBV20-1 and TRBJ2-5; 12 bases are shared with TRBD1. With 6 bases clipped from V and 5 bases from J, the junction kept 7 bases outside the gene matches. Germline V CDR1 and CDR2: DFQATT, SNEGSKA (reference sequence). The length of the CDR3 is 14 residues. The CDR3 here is CSADRDRGRETQYF. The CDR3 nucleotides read TGCAGTGCAGACCGGGACAGGGGGCGTGAGACCCAGTACTTC.

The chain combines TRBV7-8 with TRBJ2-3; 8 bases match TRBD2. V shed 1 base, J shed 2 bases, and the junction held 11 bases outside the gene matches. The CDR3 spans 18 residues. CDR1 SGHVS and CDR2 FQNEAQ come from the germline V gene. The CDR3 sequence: CASSLVVEGGRSTDTQYF. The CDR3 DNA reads TGTGCCAGCAGCTTAGTGGTGGAGGGCGGGAGGTCCACAGATACGCAGTATTTT. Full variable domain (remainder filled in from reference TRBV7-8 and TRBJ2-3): GAGVSQSPRYKVAKRGQDVALRCDPISGHVSLFWYQQALGQGPEFLTYFQNEAQLDKSGLPSDRFFAERPEGSVSTLKIQRTQQEDSAVYLCASSLVVEGGRSTDTQYFGPGTRLTVL.

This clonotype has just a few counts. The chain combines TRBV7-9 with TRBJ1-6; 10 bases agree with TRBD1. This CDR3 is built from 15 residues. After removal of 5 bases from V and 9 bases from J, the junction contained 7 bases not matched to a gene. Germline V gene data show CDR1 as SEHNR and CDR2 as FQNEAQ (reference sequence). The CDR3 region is CASSPETGGVSPLHF. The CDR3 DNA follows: TGTGCCAGCAGCCCGGAGACAGGGGGCGTTTCACCCCTCCACTTT.

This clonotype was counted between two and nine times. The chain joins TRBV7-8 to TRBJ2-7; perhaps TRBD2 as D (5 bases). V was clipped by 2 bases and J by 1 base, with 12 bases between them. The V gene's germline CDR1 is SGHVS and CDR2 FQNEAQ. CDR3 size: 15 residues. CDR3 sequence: CASSLNEGKSYEQYF. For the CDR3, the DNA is TGTGCCAGCAGCTTAAATGAGGGAAAGTCCTACGAGCAGTACTTC.